Sequencing of this T cell receptor beta chain was carried out in a study of control samples from healthy donors and cancer patients. Produced via immunoSEQ multiplex PCR; TCRdb's table is partial and in-frame only. This table has roughly 88,000 clones, approximately 89% appearing once. Germline V gives CDR1 MNHNY, CDR2 SVGAGI (reference sequence). V lost 6 bases, J lost 7 bases, and 18 bases stayed unmatched. The CDR3 loop spans 18 amino acids. The TCR comes from a woman in her 30s in good health. Sequences were obtained from blood. The V call is TRBV6-6, the J call TRBJ2-7; TRBD2 matches 13 bases. CDR3 protein: CASSRTRTSGSLGGEQYF. The DNA of the CDR3 is TGTGCCAGCAGCCGAACTCGGACTAGCGGGAGTCTCGGGGGTGAGCAGTACTTC.